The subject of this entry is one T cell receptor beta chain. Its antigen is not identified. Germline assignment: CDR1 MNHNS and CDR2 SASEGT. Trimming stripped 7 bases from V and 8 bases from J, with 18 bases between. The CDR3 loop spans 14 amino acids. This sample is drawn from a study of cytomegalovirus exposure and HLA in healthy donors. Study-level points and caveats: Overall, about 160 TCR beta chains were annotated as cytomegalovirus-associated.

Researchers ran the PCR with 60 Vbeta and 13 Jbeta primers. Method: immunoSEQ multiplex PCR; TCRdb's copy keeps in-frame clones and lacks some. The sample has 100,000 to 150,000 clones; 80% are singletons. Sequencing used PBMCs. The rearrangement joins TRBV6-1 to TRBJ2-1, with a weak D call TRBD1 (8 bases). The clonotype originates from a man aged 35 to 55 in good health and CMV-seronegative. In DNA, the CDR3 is TGTGCCAGCACTACGACAGGGGCGGGGGATGAGCAGTTCTTC. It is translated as CASTTTGAGDEQFF.